This is a list of T cell receptor beta chains from one sample in a study of metastatic and nonmetastatic thyroid tumors. MiXCR reprocessed the PCR reads for TCRdb. The sample carries 50,000 to 65,000 clones, under 20% recorded once. Material: blood. The receptors were sampled from a female donor with papillary thyroid cancer or a benign thyroid nodule (not recorded which). Some clones in this sample may be carry-over from other donors' samples. Each CDR3 is given with its conserved first and last residue. Not all rows give a size; the values are once, few, many and, for expanded clones, a class.

many	TRBV7-8	15	TRBJ2-6	CASTRGYTGANVLTF
many	TRBV20-1	15	TRBJ2-3	CSASPLAGAPDTQYF
NA	TRBV2	16	TRBJ2-5	CASRIQEIDPKDTQYF
many	TRBV27	15	TRBJ1-1	CASSSGQGAGYEAFF
many	TRBV19	15	TRBJ1-1	CASSPGRNHGTEAFF
NA	TRBV2	18	TRBJ2-7	CASSYFMGVLTDVYEHYF
few	TRBV6-2/TRBV6-3	14	TRBJ2-7	CASTWCGGSYEKYF
many	TRBV10-2	14	TRBJ2-2	CASREGTGTGELFF
many	TRBV28	14	TRBJ1-5	CASSLLRATQPQHF
many	TRBV4-2	15	TRBJ2-1	CASSQDGTSGIEQFF
NA	TRBV6-1	15	TRBJ1-3	CASSEDSLSGNTIYF
many	TRBV20-1	14	TRBJ2-4	CSANPRSGKNIQYF
many	TRBV5-6	17	TRBJ2-7	CASSLAGRGDRGNEQYF
NA	TRBV28	10	TRBJ1-2	CASSSIGCTF
many	TRBV9	16	TRBJ2-2	CASSPHQIANTGELFF
many	TRBV7-2	13	TRBJ1-2	CASSLVGPNGYTF
many	TRBV7-8	15	TRBJ2-5	CASSFRDYRKETQYF
NA	TRBV11-3	14	TRBJ2-7	CASSSRTRVYEQYF
NA	TRBV20-1	14	TRBJ2-5	CSARTPDLQETQYF
many	TRBV20-1	13	TRBJ2-7	CSVDGGTLYEQYF
many	TRBV7-9	14	TRBJ2-1	CASISGSESNEQFF
many	TRBV3-1	15	TRBJ2-7	CASSQGGRAGHEQYF
many	TRBV12-3/TRBV12-4	15	TRBJ2-1	CASRPRVDAYNEQFF
many	TRBV14	15	TRBJ2-3	CASRPGTLHTDTQYF
many	TRBV28	11	TRBJ1-2	CASRSNYGYTF
many	TRBV28	14	TRBJ2-7	CASTTRDYLYEQYF
many	TRBV28	13	TRBJ1-1	CASSFQTAGGAFF
many	TRBV20-1	15	TRBJ1-5	CSASRLPGGNQPQHF
many	TRBV2	15	TRBJ2-2	CASTDRGLESGELFF
many	TRBV3-1	13	TRBJ1-3	CASSPSELNTIYF
NA	TRBV20-1	15	TRBJ2-1	CSASKPSSVYNEQFF
many	TRBV5-1	13	TRBJ2-1	CASTRQDYNEQFF
few	TRBV6-5	15	TRBJ1-1	CASSYLGEKDTEAFF
NA	TRBV7-9	14	TRBJ1-2	CASSLTATNYGYTF
NA	TRBV19	16	TRBJ1-5	CATNSPGQHSGQTQHF
few	TRBV12-3/TRBV12-4	15	TRBJ2-7	CASSGRPGRGGKQYF
NA	TRBV2	14	TRBJ2-7	CASSFSSPSYERYF
many	TRBV20-1	17	TRBJ1-5	CSAREKWGGHSNQPQHF
many	TRBV3-1	16	TRBJ1-2	CASSQDSALSGGGYTF
NA	TRBV11-2	15	TRBJ2-5	CASSPLVSVSETKYF
once	TRBV19	17	TRBJ2-5	CASSQTGDRTRGETQYF